A selection of T cell receptor beta chains follows, all from one sample in a study of T cell changes during pregnancy in multiple sclerosis. Some clones are missing from TCRdb's copy, which holds only in-frame ones; the method was immunoSEQ multiplex PCR. The sample shows roughly 30,000 clones, 75% to 90% of them seen only once. The sequenced sample was CD8+ T cells from peripheral blood mononuclear cells, obtained in the second trimester of pregnancy. The receptors were gathered from a female donor with multiple sclerosis, enrolled in a pregnancy study. Each CDR3 is given with its conserved first and last residue.

j_gene	v_gene	CDR3aa
TRBJ1-1	TRBV5-4	CASSSLDRNTEAFF
TRBJ1-2	TRBV4-2	CASSQEGRGASNYGYTF
TRBJ1-1	TRBV27	CASSLTGPNTEAFF
TRBJ1-4	TRBV5-1	CASSVRQGTSATNEKLFF
TRBJ2-1	TRBV2	CASSPTSGRADEQFF
TRBJ2-5	TRBV12-5	CASGEDRASQETQYF
TRBJ2-1	TRBV7-8	CASSLDASGVYNEQFF
TRBJ2-5	TRBV4-1	CASSQDLSRGQETQYF
TRBJ1-1	TRBV5-1	CASSRDREAPNTEAFF
TRBJ2-1	TRBV5-5	CASSLGDRGFNEQFF